This T cell receptor beta chain was observed in a study of cytotoxic CD8 clonotypes in ibrutinib-treated CLL. Looking at the study overall: Response sampling took place at median 12 months of treatment, range 6 to 36.

General study points: Lymph node repertoires were not studied, and sampling times were unmatched. Patients had baseline clonality above age-matched healthy donors, and this clonality moved with circulating CD8+ T-cell counts. Treatment saw public clonotypes, which were uncommon, either contract or stay stable.

Germline loops: CDR1 MGHRA, CDR2 YSYEKL. Germline trimming cut 2 bases from V and 8 bases from J; bases unmatched to any gene: 7. This CDR3 is built from 16 residues. As for this clone: Its antigen is as yet unknown.

Assay used: immunoSEQ multiplex PCR; TCRdb lists only in-frame clones, some missing. The sample yields about 45,000 clones, less than 70% seen once. The J gene is TRBJ1-6, the V gene TRBV4-1; 9 bases agree with TRBD1. Specimen: PBMCs, collected after 12 months of ibrutinib treatment. This sequence was found in a human donor with chronic lymphocytic leukemia. The CDR3 DNA follows: TGCGCCAGCAGCCAATTGGGACAGGGATTCTATTCACCCCTCCACTTT. Its translation: CASSQLGQGFYSPLHF.